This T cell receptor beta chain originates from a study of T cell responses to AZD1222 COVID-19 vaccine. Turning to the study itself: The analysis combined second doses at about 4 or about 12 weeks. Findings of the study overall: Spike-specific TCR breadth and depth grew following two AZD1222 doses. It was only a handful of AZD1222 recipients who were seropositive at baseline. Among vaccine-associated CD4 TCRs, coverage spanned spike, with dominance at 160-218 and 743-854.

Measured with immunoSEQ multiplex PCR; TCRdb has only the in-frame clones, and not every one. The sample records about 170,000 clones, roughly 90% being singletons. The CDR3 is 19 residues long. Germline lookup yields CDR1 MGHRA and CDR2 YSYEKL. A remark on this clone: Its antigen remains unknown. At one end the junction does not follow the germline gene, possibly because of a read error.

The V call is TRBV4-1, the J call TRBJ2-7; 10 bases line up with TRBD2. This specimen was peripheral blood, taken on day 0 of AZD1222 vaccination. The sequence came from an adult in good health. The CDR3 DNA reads TGCGCCAGCACCCAAGAACCCCAAGCGGGGGGGCGGCTTCTCTACGAGCAGTACTTC. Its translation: CASTQEPQAGGRLLYEQYF.